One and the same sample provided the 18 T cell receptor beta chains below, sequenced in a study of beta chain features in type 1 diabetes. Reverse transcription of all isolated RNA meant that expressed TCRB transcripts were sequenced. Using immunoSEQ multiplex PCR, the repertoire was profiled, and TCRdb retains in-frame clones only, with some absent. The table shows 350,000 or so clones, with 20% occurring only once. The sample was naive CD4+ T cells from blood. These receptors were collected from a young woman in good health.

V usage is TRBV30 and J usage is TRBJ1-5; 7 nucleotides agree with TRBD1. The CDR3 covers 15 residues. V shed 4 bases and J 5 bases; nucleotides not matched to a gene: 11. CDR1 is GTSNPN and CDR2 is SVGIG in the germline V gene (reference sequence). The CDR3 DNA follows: TGTGCCTGGAATCGCCCCCAGGGGGGACATCAGCCCCAGCATTTT. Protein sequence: CAWNRPQGGHQPQHF.

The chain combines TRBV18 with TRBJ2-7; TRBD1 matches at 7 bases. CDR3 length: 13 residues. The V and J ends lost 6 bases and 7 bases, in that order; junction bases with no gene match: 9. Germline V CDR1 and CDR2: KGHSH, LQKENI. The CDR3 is CASSSGTVGEQYF. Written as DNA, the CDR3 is TGTGCCAGCTCTTCCGGGACAGTGGGTGAGCAGTACTTC.

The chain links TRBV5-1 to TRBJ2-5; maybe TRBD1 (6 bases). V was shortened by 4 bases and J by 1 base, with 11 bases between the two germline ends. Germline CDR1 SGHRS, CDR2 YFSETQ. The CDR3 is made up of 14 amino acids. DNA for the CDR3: TGCGCCAGCAGCCCGCTGGACAGCCAAGAGACCCAGTACTTC. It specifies CASSPLDSQETQYF.

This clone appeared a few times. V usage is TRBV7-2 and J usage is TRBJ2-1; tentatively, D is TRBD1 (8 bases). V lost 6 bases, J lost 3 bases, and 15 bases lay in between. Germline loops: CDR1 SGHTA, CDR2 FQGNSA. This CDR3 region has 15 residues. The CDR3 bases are TGTGCCAGCAGTCCACAGGGGGGGCTCTACAATGAGCAGTTCTTC. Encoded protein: CASSPQGGLYNEQFF.

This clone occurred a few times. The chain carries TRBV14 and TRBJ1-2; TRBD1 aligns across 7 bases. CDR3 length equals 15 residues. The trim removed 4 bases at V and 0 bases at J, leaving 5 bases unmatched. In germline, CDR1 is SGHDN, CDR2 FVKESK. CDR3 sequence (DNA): TGTGCCAGCAGCCTCCCCGGGACAGCTAACTATGGCTACACCTTC. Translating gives CASSLPGTANYGYTF.

As DNA, the CDR3 is TGTGCCAGCAGCTTGGACAGAACTAGCACAGATACGCAGTATTTT. This sequence encodes CASSLDRTSTDTQYF. The J gene is TRBJ2-3, the V gene TRBV7-2; D is possibly TRBD1 (6 bases). The germline CDR1 and CDR2 sequences are SGHTA and FQGNSA. The length of the CDR3 is 15 residues. V gave up 3 bases and J gave up 0 bases, with 10 bases separating them.

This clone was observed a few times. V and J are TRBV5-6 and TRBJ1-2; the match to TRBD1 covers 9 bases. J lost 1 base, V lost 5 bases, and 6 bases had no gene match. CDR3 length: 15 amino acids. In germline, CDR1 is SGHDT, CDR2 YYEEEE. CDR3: CASRDNRGLNYGYTF. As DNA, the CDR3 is TGTGCCAGCAGGGATAACAGGGGGCTTAACTATGGCTACACCTTC. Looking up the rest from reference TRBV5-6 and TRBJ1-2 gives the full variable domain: DAGVTQSPTHLIKTRGQQVTLRCSPKSGHDTVSWYQQALGQGPQFIFQYYEEEERQRGNFPDRFSGHQFPNYSSELNVNALLLGDSALYLCASRDNRGLNYGYTFGSGTRLTVV.

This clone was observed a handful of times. CDR3 in amino acids: CSAGLSYGYTF. For the CDR3, the DNA is TGCAGTGCTGGCCTCAGCTATGGCTACACCTTC. V is TRBV20-1 and J is TRBJ1-2; D remains ambiguous. The V end lost 5 bases, the J end lost 4 bases, and 8 bases lay between the germline ends. The CDR3 length is 11 residues. The V gene's germline CDR1 is DFQATT and CDR2 SNEGSKA (reference sequence).

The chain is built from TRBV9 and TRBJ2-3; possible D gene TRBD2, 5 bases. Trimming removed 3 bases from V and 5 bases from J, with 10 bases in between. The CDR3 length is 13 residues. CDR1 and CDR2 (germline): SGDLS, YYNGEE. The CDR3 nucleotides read TGTGCCAGCAGCGAGCGGACTCAAGATACGCAGTATTTT. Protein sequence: CASSERTQDTQYF.

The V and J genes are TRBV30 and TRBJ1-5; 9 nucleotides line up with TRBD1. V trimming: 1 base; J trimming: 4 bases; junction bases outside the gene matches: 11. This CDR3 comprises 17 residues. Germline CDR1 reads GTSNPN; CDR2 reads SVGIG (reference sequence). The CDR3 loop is CAWSAPFRQGVNQPQHF. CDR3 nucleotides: TGTGCCTGGAGTGCGCCCTTTCGACAGGGGGTGAATCAGCCCCAGCATTTT.

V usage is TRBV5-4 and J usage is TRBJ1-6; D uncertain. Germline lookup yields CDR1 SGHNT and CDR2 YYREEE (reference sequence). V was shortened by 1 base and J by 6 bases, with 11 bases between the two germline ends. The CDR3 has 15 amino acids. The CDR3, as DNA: TGTGCCAGCAGCTTGACGAGATCGGGTAATTCACCCCTCCACTTT. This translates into CASSLTRSGNSPLHF.

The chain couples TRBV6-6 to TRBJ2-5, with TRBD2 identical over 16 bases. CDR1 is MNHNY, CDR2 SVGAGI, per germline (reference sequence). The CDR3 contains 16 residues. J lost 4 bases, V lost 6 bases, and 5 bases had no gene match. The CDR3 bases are TGTGCCAGCAGAGGGACTAGCGGGAGGGCCGCAGAGACCCAGTACTTC. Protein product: CASRGTSGRAAETQYF.

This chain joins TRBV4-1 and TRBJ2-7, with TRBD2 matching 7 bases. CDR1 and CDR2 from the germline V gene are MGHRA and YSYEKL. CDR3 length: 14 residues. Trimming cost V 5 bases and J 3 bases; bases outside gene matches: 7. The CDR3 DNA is TGCGCCAGCAGCGTACCGGGACTAAGCTACGAGCAGTACTTC. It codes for CASSVPGLSYEQYF.

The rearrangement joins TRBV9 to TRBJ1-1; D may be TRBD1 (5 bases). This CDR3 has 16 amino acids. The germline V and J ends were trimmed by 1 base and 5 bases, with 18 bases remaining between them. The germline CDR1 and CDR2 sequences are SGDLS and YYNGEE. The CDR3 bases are TGTGCCAGCAGCGTACAACCGTCGGGGGTACGGACTGAAGCTTTCTTT. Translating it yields CASSVQPSGVRTEAFF.

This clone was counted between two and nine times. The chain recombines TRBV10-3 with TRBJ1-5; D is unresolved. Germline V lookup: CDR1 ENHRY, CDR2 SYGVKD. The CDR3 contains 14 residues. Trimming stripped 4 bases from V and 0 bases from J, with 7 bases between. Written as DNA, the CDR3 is TGTGCCATCAGTGGTGACATTAGCAATCAGCCCCAGCATTTT. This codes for CAISGDISNQPQHF.

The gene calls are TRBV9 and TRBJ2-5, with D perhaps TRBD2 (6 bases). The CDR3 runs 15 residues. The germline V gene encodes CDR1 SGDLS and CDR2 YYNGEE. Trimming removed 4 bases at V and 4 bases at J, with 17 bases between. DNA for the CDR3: TGTGCCAGCAGCCCCAGACTAGACGTTGGAGAGACCCAGTACTTC. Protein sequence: CASSPRLDVGETQYF.

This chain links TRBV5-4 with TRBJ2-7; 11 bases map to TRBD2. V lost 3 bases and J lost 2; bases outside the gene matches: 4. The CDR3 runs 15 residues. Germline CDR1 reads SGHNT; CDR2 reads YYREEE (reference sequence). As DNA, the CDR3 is TGTGCCAGCAGCTCGGGACTAGCGGAAACCTACGAGCAGTACTTC. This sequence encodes CASSSGLAETYEQYF.

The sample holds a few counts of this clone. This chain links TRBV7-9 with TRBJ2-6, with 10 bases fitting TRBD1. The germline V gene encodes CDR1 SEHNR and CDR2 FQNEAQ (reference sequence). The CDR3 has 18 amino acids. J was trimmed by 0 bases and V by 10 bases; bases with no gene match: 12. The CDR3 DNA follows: TGTGCCACCAGATTGTGGGACAGGGGCGTCTCTGGGGCCAACGTCCTGACTTTC. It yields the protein CATRLWDRGVSGANVLTF. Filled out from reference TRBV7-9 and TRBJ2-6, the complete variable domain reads DTGVSQNPRHKITKRGQNVTFRCDPISEHNRLYWYRQTLGQGPEFLTYFQNEAQLEKSRLLSDRFSAERPKGSFSTLEIQRTEQGDSAMYLCATRLWDRGVSGANVLTFGAGSRLTVL.